The source of this TCR beta chain is a study of blood T cells in healthy people across ages. Study summary: Capturing about one barcoded beta molecule per two T cells was achieved by template switching.

Study-level results: Naive and antigen-experienced cells could not be conclusively compared, given unsorted PBMCs. Diversity of TCR beta per million T cells declined in a roughly linear way with age.

With respect to this clonotype: Its antigen is currently unknown. The junction and the germline gene differ at one end; a read error may be behind it.

The V gene's germline CDR1 is LGHNA and CDR2 YSLEER. CDR3 size: 15 residues. Sample-barcoded 5' priming and a J-beta primer mix drove a second PCR of roughly 6 to 12 cycles. TCRdb independently ran MiXCR on the 5' RACE reads; one entry per CDR3 protein. The sample records fewer than 900,000 distinct CDR3 sequences, around 48% being singletons. Total RNA was extracted at no less than 5.5 micrograms per sample. This rearrangement joins TRBV4-3 to TRBJ2-5; D possibly uses TRBD1 or TRBD2 (5 bases each). The source is an older woman in good health. Sequences were obtained from blood. The CDR3 DNA is TGCGCCAGCATCCAAGAGGGACGGCCACAAGAGACCCAGTACTTC. Protein sequence: CASIQEGRPQETQYF.